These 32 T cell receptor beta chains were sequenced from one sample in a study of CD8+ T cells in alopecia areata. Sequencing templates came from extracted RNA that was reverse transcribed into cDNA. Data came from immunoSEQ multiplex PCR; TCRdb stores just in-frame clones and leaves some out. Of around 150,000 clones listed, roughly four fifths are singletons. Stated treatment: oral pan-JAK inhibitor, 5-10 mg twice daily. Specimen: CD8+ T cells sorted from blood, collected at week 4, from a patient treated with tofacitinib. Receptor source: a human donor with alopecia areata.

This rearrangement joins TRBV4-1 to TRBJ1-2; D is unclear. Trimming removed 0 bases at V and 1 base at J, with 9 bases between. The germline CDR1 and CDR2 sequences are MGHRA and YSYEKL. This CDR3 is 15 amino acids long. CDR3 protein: CASSQEYGDNYGYTF. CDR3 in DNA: TGCGCCAGCAGCCAAGAGTACGGGGATAACTATGGCTACACCTTC.

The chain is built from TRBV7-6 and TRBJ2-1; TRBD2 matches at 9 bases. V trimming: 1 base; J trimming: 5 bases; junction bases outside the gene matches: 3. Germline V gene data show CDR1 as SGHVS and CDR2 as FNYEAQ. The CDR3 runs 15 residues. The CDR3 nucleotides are TGTGCCAGCAGCTTAGAAGCGGGGGGCCACAATGAGCAGTTCTTC. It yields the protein CASSLEAGGHNEQFF. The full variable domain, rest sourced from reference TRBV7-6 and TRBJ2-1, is GAGVSQSPRYKVTKRGQDVALRCDPISGHVSLYWYRQALGQGPEFLTYFNYEAQQDKSGLPNDRFSAERPEGSISTLTIQRTEQRDSAMYRCASSLEAGGHNEQFFGPGTRLTVL.

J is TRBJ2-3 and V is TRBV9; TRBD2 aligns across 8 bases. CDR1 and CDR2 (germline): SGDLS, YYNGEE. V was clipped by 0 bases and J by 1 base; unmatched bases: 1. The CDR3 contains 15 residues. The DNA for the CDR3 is TGTGCCAGCAGCGTAGGGCGGGGGGGCACAGATACGCAGTATTTT. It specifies CASSVGRGGTDTQYF.

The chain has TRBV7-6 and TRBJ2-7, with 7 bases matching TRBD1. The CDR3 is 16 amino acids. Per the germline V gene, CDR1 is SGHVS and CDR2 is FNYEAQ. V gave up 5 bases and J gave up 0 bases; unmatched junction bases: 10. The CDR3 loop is CASSEHRGPSSYEQYF. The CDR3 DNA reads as TGTGCCAGCAGCGAACACAGGGGACCCAGCTCCTACGAGCAGTACTTC.

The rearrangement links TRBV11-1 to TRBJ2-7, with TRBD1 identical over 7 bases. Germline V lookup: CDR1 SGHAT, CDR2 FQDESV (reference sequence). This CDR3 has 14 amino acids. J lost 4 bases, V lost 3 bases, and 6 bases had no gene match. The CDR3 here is CASSFTGTEYEQYF. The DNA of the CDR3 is TGTGCCAGCAGCTTTACCGGGACAGAGTACGAGCAGTACTTC.

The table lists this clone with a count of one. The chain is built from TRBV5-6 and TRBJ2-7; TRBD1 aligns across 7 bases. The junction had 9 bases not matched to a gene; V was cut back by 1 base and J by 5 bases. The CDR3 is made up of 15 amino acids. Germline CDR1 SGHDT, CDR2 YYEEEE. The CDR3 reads CASSLSQGISDEQYF. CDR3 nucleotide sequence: TGTGCCAGCAGCTTGTCACAGGGGATTAGCGACGAGCAGTACTTC.

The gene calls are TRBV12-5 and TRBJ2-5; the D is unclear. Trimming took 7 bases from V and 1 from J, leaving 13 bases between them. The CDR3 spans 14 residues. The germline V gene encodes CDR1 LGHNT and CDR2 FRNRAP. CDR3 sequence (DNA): TGTGCTAGTGTCGCCTCAGCCTTCCAAGAGACCCAGTACTTC. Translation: CASVASAFQETQYF.

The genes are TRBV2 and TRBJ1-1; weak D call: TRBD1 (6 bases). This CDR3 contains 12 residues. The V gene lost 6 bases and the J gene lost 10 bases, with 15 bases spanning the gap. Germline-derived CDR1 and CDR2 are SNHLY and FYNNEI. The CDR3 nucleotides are TGTGCCAGCAGGGAGAAAGGGGGGATAGCTTTCTTT. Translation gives CASREKGGIAFF.

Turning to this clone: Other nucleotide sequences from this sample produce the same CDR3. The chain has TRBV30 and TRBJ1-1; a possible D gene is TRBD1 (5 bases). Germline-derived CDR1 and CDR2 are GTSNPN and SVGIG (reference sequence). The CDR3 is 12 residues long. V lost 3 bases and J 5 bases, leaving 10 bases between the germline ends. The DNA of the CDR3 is TGTGCCTGGAGCCTTGGGGGGACTGAAGCTTTCTTT. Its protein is CAWSLGGTEAFF.

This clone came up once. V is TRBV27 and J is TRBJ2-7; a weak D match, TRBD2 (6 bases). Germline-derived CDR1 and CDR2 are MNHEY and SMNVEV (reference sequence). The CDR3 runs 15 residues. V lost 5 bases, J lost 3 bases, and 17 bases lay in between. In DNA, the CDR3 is TGTGCCAGCAGTCCCCCCGGGAGACAGTTCTACGAGCAGTACTTC. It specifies CASSPPGRQFYEQYF.

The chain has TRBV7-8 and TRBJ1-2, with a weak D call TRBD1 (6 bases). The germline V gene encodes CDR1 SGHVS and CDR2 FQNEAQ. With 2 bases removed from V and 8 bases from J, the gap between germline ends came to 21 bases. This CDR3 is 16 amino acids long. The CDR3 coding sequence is TGTGCCAGCAGCTTAAGGACCCGCGGGGGGCAGGAGGGCTACACCTTC. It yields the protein CASSLRTRGGQEGYTF.

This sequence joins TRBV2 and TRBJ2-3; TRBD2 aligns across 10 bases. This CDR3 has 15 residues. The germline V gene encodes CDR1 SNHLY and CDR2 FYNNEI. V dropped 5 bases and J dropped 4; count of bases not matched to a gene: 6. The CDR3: CASSLLAGLSDTQYF. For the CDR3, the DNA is TGTGCCAGCAGTTTACTAGCGGGGTTGTCAGATACGCAGTATTTT.

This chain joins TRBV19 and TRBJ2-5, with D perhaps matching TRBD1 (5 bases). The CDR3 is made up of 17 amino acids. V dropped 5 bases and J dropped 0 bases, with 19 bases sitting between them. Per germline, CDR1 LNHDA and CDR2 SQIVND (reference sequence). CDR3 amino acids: CASSSWPEKGYQETQYF. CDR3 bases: TGTGCCAGTAGTTCCTGGCCAGAAAAGGGGTACCAAGAGACCCAGTACTTC.

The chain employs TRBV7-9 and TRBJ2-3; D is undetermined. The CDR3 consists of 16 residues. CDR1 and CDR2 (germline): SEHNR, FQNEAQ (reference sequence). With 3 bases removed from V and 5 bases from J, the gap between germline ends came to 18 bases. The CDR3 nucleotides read TGTGCCAGCAGCTTCCAGTGGCCTTCAGTTGTAGATACGCAGTATTTT. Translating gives CASSFQWPSVVDTQYF.

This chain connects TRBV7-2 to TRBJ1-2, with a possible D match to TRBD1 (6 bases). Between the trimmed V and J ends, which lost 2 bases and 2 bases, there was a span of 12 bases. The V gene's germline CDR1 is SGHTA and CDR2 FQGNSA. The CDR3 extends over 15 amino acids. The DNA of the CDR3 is TGTGCCAGCAGCTTAATCGCCCAGGGGAACTATGGCTACACCTTC. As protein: CASSLIAQGNYGYTF.

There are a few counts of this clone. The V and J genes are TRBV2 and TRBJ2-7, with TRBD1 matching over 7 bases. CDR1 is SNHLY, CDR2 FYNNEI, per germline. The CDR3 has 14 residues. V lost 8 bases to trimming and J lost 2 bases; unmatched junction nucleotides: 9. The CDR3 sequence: CASGDRGLTYEQYF. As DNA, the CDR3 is TGTGCCAGCGGCGATAGGGGGCTAACCTACGAGCAGTACTTC.

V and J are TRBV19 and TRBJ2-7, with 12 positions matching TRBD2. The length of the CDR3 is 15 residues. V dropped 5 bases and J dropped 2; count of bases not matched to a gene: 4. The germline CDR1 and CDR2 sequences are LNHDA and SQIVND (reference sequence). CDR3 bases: TGTGCCAGTAGTCCGCGGACTAGCGGGGCCTACGAGCAGTACTTC. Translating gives CASSPRTSGAYEQYF. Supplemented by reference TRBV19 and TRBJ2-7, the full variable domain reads DGGITQSPKYLFRKEGQNVTLSCEQNLNHDAMYWYRQDPGQGLRLIYYSQIVNDFQKGDIAEGYSVSREKKESFPLTVTSAQKNPTAFYLCASSPRTSGAYEQYFGPGTRLTVT.

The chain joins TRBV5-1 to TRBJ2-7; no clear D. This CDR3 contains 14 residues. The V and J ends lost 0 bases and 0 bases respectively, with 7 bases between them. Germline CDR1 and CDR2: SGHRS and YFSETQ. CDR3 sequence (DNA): TGCGCCAGCAGCTTGGACGGAAGCTCCTACGAGCAGTACTTC. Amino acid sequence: CASSLDGSSYEQYF.

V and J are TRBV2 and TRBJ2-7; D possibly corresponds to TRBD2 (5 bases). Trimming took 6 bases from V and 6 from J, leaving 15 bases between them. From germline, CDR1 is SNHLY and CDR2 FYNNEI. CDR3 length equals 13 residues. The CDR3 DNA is TGTGCCAGCAGCTCCTCTAGCTCCCTCGAGCAGTACTTC. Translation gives CASSSSSSLEQYF.

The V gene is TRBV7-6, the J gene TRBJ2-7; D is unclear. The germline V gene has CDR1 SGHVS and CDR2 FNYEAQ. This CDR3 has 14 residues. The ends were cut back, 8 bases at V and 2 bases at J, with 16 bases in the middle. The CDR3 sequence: CASALGTEAYEQYF. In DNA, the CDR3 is TGTGCCAGCGCACTCGGAACCGAAGCCTACGAGCAGTACTTC. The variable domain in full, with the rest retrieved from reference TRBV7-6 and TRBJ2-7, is GAGVSQSPRYKVTKRGQDVALRCDPISGHVSLYWYRQALGQGPEFLTYFNYEAQQDKSGLPNDRFSAERPEGSISTLTIQRTEQRDSAMYRCASALGTEAYEQYFGPGTRLTVT.

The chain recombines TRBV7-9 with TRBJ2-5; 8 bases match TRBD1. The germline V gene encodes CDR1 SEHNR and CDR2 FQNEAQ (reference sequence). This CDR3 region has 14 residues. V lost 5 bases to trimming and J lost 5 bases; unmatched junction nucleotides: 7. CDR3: CASSETGVGETQYF. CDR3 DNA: TGTGCCAGCAGCGAGACAGGGGTTGGGGAGACCCAGTACTTC.

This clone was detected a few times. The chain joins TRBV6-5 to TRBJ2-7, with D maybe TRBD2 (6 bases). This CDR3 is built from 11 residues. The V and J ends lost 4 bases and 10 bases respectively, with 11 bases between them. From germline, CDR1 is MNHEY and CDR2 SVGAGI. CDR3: CASSSQGGQYF. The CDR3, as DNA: TGTGCCAGCAGTTCTCAGGGAGGTCAGTACTTC.

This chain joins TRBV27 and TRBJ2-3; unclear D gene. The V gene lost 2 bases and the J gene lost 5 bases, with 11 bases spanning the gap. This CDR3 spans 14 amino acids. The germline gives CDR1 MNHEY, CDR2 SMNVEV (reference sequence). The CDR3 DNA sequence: TGTGCCAGCAGTTTACCCGGGCCCATAGATACGCAGTATTTT. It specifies CASSLPGPIDTQYF.

The CDR3 DNA follows: TGCGCCAGCAGCCAAAGGAGTGGGGGGAGCCTTAGCACAGATACGCAGTATTTT. It encodes CASSQRSGGSLSTDTQYF. The V gene is TRBV4-1, the J gene TRBJ2-3; TRBD2 is a possible D gene (6 bases). Germline V gene lookup returns CDR1 MGHRA and CDR2 YSYEKL. V shed 2 bases and J shed 0 bases, with 18 bases lying between them. CDR3 length equals 18 residues.

The chain's CDR3 is CASSMSRADTQYF. DNA of the CDR3: TGTGCCAGCAGCATGTCTAGAGCAGATACGCAGTATTTT. The chain uses TRBV13 and TRBJ2-3; no reliable D call. Between the trimmed V and J ends, which lost 5 bases and 4 bases, there was a span of 10 bases. CDR1 and CDR2 from the germline V gene are PRHDT and FYEKMQ (reference sequence). This CDR3 has 13 amino acids.

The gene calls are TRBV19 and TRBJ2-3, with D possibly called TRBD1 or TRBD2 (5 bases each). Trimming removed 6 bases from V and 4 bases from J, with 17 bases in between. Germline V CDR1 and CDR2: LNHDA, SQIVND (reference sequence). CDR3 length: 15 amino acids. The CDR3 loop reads CASRLGAGSPDTQYF. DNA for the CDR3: TGTGCCAGTAGGTTAGGTGCAGGGAGCCCAGATACGCAGTATTTT.

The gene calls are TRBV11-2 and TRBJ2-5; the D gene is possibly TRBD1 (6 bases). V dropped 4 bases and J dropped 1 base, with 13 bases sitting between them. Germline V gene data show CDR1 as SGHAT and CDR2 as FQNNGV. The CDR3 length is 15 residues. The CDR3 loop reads CASSSQARGQETQYF. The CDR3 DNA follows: TGTGCCAGCAGCTCCCAGGCCAGGGGCCAAGAGACCCAGTACTTC.

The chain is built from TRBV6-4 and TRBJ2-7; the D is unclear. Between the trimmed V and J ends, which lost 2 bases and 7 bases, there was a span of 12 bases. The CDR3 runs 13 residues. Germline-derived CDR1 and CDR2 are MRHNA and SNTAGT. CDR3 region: CASSDVQAEEQYF. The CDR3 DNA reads TGTGCCAGCAGTGACGTTCAGGCGGAGGAGCAGTACTTC.

The CDR3 region is CASTSDSLRSEQFF. CDR3 DNA: TGTGCCAGCACCTCGGACTCTCTACGGTCGGAGCAGTTCTTC. The chain has TRBV5-6 and TRBJ2-1; maybe TRBD2 (5 bases). CDR1 and CDR2 (germline): SGHDT, YYEEEE. Trimming removed 6 bases from V and 10 bases from J, with 20 bases in between. This CDR3 has 14 amino acids.

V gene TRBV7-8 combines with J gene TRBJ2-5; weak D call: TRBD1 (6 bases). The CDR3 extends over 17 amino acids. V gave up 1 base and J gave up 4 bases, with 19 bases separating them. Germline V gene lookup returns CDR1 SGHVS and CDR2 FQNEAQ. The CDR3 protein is CASSLVGRQGILETQYF. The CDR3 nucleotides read TGTGCCAGCAGCTTAGTGGGGCGGCAGGGGATCCTAGAGACCCAGTACTTC. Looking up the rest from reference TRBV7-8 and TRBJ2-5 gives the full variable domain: GAGVSQSPRYKVAKRGQDVALRCDPISGHVSLFWYQQALGQGPEFLTYFQNEAQLDKSGLPSDRFFAERPEGSVSTLKIQRTQQEDSAVYLCASSLVGRQGILETQYFGPGTRLLVL.

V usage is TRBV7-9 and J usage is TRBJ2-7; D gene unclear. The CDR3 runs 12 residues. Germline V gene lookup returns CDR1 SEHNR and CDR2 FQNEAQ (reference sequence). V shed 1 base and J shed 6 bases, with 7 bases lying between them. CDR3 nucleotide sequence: TGTGCCAGCAGCTTAGATCGCCTCGAGCAGTACTTC. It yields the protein CASSLDRLEQYF.

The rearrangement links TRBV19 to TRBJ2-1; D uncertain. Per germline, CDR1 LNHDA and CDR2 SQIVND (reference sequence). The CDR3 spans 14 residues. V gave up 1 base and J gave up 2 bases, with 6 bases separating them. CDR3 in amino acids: CASSIGTAYNEQFF. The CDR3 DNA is TGTGCCAGTAGTATAGGCACAGCCTACAATGAGCAGTTCTTC.